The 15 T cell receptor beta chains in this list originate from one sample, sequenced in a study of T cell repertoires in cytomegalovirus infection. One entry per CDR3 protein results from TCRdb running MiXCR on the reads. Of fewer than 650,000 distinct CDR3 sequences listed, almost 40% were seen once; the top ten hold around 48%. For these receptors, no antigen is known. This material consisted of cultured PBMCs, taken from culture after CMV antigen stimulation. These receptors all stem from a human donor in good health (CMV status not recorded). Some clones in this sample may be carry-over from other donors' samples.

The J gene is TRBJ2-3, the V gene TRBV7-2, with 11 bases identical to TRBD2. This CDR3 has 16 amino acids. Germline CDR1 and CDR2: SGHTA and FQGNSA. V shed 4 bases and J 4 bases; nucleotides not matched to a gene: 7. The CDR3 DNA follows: TGTGCCAGCAGCTGGCCCGGGACTAGCGGCGCAGATACGCAGTATTTT. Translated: CASSWPGTSGADTQYF.

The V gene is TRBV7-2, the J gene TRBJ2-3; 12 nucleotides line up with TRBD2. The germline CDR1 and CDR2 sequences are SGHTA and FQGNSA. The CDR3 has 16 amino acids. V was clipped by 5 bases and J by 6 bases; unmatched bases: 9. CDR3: CASSVPLAGGWDTQYF. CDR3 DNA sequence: TGTGCCAGCAGCGTGCCTCTAGCGGGGGGGTGGGATACGCAGTATTTT.

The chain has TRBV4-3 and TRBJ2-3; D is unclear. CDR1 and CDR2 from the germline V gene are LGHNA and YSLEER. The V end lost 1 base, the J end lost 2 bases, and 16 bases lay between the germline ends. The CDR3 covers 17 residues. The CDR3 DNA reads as TGCGCCAGCAGCCAAGCTAGGCAGGTTGAACACACAGATACGCAGTATTTT. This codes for CASSQARQVEHTDTQYF.

In nucleotides, the CDR3 is TGTGCCACCCAAGACAGGCGAAGCACAGATACGCAGTATTTT. Its translation is CATQDRRSTDTQYF. This chain uses TRBV6-2 or TRBV6-3 with TRBJ2-3; D might be TRBD1 (6 bases). The length of the CDR3 is 14 residues. CDR1 and CDR2 (germline): MNHEY, SVGEGT. V lost 10 bases and J 0 bases, leaving 14 bases between the germline ends.

In DNA, the CDR3 is TGTGCCAGCAGTGCAATGGCGGGGAATGAGCAGTTCTTC. It translates to CASSAMAGNEQFF. The chain has TRBV6-1 and TRBJ2-1; weak D call: TRBD2 (6 bases). The CDR3 consists of 13 residues. V was cut by 4 bases and J by 7 bases, with 11 bases left in between. CDR1 MNHNS and CDR2 SASEGT come from the germline V gene.

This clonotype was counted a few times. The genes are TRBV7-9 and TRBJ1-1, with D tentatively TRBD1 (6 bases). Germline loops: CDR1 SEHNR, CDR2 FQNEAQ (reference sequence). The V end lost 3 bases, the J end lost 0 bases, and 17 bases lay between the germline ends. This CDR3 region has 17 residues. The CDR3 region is CASSFGQTNLLNTEAFF. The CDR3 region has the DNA TGTGCCAGCAGCTTCGGACAGACTAATTTATTGAACACTGAAGCTTTCTTT.

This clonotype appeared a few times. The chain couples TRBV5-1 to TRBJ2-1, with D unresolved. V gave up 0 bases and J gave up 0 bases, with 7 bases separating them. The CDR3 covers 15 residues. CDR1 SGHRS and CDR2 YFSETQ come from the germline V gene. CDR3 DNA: TGCGCCAGCAGCTTGGCAGTAGGCTCCTACAATGAGCAGTTCTTC. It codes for CASSLAVGSYNEQFF.

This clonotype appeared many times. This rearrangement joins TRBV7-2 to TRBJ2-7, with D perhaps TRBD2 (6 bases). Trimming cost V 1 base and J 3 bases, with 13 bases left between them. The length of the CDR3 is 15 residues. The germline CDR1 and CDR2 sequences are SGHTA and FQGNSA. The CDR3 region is CASSLDGGSGYEQYF. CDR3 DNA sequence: TGTGCCAGCAGCTTAGATGGGGGGAGCGGCTACGAGCAGTACTTC.

The CDR3 protein is CATSREPGLHQPQHF. CDR3 in DNA: TGTGCCACCAGCAGAGAACCAGGGTTGCATCAGCCCCAGCATTTT. This rearrangement joins TRBV15 to TRBJ1-5, with a tentative D call TRBD1 (5 bases). The V gene lost 0 bases and the J gene lost 5 bases, with 11 bases spanning the gap. Germline V gene sequence: CDR1 LNHNV, CDR2 YYDKDF (reference sequence). The length of the CDR3 is 15 residues.

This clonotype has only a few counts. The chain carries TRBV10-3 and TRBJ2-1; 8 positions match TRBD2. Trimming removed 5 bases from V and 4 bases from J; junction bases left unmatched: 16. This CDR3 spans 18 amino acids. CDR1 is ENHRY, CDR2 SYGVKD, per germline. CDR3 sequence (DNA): TGTGCCATCAGTCAACTAGCGGAGGGGACCGCGGGTTACAATGAGCAGTTCTTC. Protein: CAISQLAEGTAGYNEQFF.

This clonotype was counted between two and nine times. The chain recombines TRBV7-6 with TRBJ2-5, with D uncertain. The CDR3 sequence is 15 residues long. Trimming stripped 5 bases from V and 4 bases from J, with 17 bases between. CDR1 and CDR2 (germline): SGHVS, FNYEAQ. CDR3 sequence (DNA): TGTGCCAGCAGCGAGGAAACAGACCTCCGAGAGACCCAGTACTTC. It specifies CASSEETDLRETQYF. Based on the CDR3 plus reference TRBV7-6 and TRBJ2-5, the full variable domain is GAGVSQSPRYKVTKRGQDVALRCDPISGHVSLYWYRQALGQGPEFLTYFNYEAQQDKSGLPNDRFSAERPEGSISTLTIQRTEQRDSAMYRCASSEETDLRETQYFGPGTRLLVL.

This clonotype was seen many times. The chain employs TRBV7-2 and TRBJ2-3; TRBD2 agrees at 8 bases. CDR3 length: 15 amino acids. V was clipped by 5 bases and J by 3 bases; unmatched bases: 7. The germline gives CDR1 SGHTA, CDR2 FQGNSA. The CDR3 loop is CASSPRRGATDTQYF. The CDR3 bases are TGTGCCAGCAGCCCTCGGCGGGGGGCTACAGATACGCAGTATTTT.

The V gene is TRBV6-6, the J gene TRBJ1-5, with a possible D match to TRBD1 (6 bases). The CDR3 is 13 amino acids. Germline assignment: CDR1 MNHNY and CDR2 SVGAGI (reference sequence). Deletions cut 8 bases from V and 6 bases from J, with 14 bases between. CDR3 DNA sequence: TGTGCCAGCGGCCCATCAGGGGTTCAGCCCCAGCATTTT. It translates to CASGPSGVQPQHF.

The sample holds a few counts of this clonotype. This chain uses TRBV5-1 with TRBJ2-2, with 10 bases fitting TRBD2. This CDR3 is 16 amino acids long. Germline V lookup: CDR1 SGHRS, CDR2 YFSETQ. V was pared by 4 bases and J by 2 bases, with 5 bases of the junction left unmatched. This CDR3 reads CASSALAGVNTGELFF. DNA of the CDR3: TGCGCCAGCAGCGCCCTAGCGGGGGTAAACACCGGGGAGCTGTTTTTT. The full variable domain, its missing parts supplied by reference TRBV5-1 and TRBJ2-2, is KAGVTQTPRYLIKTRGQQVTLSCSPISGHRSVSWYQQTPGQGLQFLFEYFSETQRNKGNFPGRFSGRQFSNSRSEMNVSTLELGDSALYLCASSALAGVNTGELFFGEGSRLTVL.

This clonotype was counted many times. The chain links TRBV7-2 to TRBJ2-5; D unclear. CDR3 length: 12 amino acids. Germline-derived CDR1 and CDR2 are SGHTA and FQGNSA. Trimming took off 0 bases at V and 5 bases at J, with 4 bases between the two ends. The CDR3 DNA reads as TGTGCCAGCAGCTTAGCGCCTGAGACCCAGTACTTC. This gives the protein CASSLAPETQYF.